What follows are 19 T cell receptor beta chains derived from one specimen sequenced in a study of shared clonotypes between healthy human individuals. Naive CD8 populations comprised CD45RO-negative cells positively selected for CCR7, excluding terminally differentiated effector memory CD45RA+ cells. Repertoires were generated with immunoSEQ multiplex PCR, while TCRdb's copy carries only in-frame clones and drops some. The sample includes about 650,000 clones, roughly 95% of them seen just once. The specimen was naive CD8+ T cells sorted from blood. The receptor set was obtained from a woman aged 25-40 years in good health.

The chain carries TRBV19 and TRBJ1-5; tentatively, D is TRBD1 (6 bases). V was cut by 7 bases and J by 0 bases, with 13 bases left in between. CDR3 length equals 15 residues. Germline V gives CDR1 LNHDA, CDR2 SQIVND (reference sequence). The CDR3 here is CASTYGQSSNQPQHF. In DNA, the CDR3 is TGTGCCAGTACCTACGGACAGAGTAGCAATCAGCCCCAGCATTTT.

The rearrangement links TRBV10-1 to TRBJ2-7, with a weak D call TRBD2 (5 bases). The CDR3 spans 14 residues. V dropped 2 bases and J dropped 5 bases, with 13 bases sitting between them. Germline V gives CDR1 WNHNN, CDR2 SYGVQD (reference sequence). CDR3 DNA sequence: TGCGCCAGCAGTGAGGGAGGTCTAGGGAACGAGCAGTACTTC. Its translation: CASSEGGLGNEQYF.

The chain is built from TRBV7-3 and TRBJ2-1; D is perhaps TRBD2 (6 bases). Germline loops: CDR1 SGHTA, CDR2 FQGTGA. Trimming stripped 2 bases from V and 7 bases from J, with 21 bases between. The CDR3 is 17 amino acids. The CDR3 sequence is CASSLGPSDLAGNEQFF. CDR3 in DNA: TGTGCCAGCAGCTTAGGGCCTAGCGATCTAGCAGGGAATGAGCAGTTCTTC.

The CDR3 loop is CASSSIRDLRGTDTQYF. The CDR3, as DNA: TGTGCCAGCAGTTCGATCCGGGACCTCAGGGGCACAGATACGCAGTATTTT. V is TRBV28 and J is TRBJ2-3; D is possibly TRBD1 or TRBD2 (5 bases each). The length of the CDR3 is 17 residues. V lost 4 bases and J 1 base, leaving 18 bases between the germline ends. Per germline, CDR1 MDHEN and CDR2 SYDVKM. Full variable domain (remainder filled in from reference TRBV28 and TRBJ2-3): DVKVTQSSRYLVKRTGEKVFLECVQDMDHENMFWYRQDPGLGLRLIYFSYDVKMKEKGDIPEGYSVSREKKERFSLILESASTNQTSMYLCASSSIRDLRGTDTQYFGPGTRLTVL.

Points on this clone: Other DNA sequences in this sample translate to the same CDR3. J is TRBJ1-2 and V is TRBV2, with 10 bases that match TRBD1. The length of the CDR3 is 13 residues. Germline CDR1 SNHLY, CDR2 FYNNEI. Trimming took 4 bases from V and 6 from J; bases not matched to a gene: 2. CDR3: CASSVGQGDGYTF. In nucleotides, the CDR3 is TGTGCCAGCAGTGTAGGACAGGGGGATGGCTACACCTTC.

This rearrangement joins TRBV29-1 to TRBJ2-5, with D unresolved. V was clipped by 2 bases and J by 5 bases, with 9 bases between them. The CDR3 is made up of 12 amino acids. In germline, CDR1 is SQVTM, CDR2 ANQGSEA. The CDR3 loop is CSVEFLPETQYF. CDR3 coding DNA: TGCAGCGTTGAATTTCTCCCGGAGACCCAGTACTTC.

This clone has only a few counts. The chain links TRBV9 to TRBJ2-1; TRBD2 might be the D (5 bases). This CDR3 comprises 16 residues. Between the trimmed V and J ends, which lost 0 bases and 1 base, there was a span of 11 bases. Per the germline V gene, CDR1 is SGDLS and CDR2 is YYNGEE. CDR3 DNA sequence: TGTGCCAGCAGCGTAGGAGGGAGACGATCCTACAATGAGCAGTTCTTC. Translation: CASSVGGRRSYNEQFF.

Regarding this clone: Other DNA sequences in the sample encode the same CDR3. The chain employs TRBV7-9 and TRBJ2-1; 9 nucleotides agree with TRBD2. This CDR3 is built from 15 residues. Germline CDR1 and CDR2: SEHNR and FQNEAQ (reference sequence). V dropped 1 base and J dropped 4; count of bases not matched to a gene: 2. In nucleotides, the CDR3 is TGTGCCAGCAGCTTAGTAGCGGGAGCTTACAATGAGCAGTTCTTC. This codes for CASSLVAGAYNEQFF. The full variable domain, completed using reference TRBV7-9 and TRBJ2-1, is DTGVSQNPRHKITKRGQNVTFRCDPISEHNRLYWYRQTLGQGPEFLTYFQNEAQLEKSRLLSDRFSAERPKGSFSTLEIQRTEQGDSAMYLCASSLVAGAYNEQFFGPGTRLTVL.

V gene TRBV7-9 combines with J gene TRBJ2-1, with 10 bases identical to TRBD2. The CDR3 has 15 amino acids. Germline V gives CDR1 SEHNR, CDR2 FQNEAQ (reference sequence). V shed 5 bases, J shed 9 bases, and the junction held 10 bases outside the gene matches. In DNA form, the CDR3 reads TGTGCCAGCAGCCCGGGGCTAGCGGGAGCCAGTGAGCAGTTCTTC. This sequence encodes CASSPGLAGASEQFF.

This chain links TRBV5-6 with TRBJ2-1; 7 bases fit TRBD1. V trimming: 4 bases; J trimming: 4 bases; junction bases outside the gene matches: 8. This CDR3 comprises 15 residues. Germline V lookup: CDR1 SGHDT, CDR2 YYEEEE. CDR3 DNA: TGTGCCAGCAGCCCCATGACAGGGACGTACAATGAGCAGTTCTTC. Translation: CASSPMTGTYNEQFF. Variable domain in full (rest from reference TRBV5-6 and TRBJ2-1): DAGVTQSPTHLIKTRGQQVTLRCSPKSGHDTVSWYQQALGQGPQFIFQYYEEEERQRGNFPDRFSGHQFPNYSSELNVNALLLGDSALYLCASSPMTGTYNEQFFGPGTRLTVL.

The rearrangement uses TRBV27 and TRBJ2-1; 7 bases match TRBD2. The CDR3 runs to 15 residues. J gave up 4 bases and V 2 bases, and 5 bases lay outside the gene matches. Germline V gene lookup returns CDR1 MNHEY and CDR2 SMNVEV (reference sequence). The CDR3 nucleotides are TGTGCCAGCAGTTTAGCGGGAGAAAAATACAATGAGCAGTTCTTC. It yields the protein CASSLAGEKYNEQFF.

The chain has TRBV5-6 and TRBJ2-7, with D uncertain. CDR3 length: 14 amino acids. V was shortened by 0 bases and J by 0 bases, with 7 bases between the two germline ends. The germline CDR1 and CDR2 sequences are SGHDT and YYEEEE. CDR3 sequence reads: CASSLGGTSYEQYF. The CDR3 nucleotides read TGTGCCAGCAGCTTGGGCGGAACCTCCTACGAGCAGTACTTC.

The chain couples TRBV4-2 to TRBJ1-1; the D is unclear. V shed 0 bases and J shed 0 bases, with 11 bases lying between them. In germline, CDR1 is LGHNA, CDR2 YNFKEQ. The CDR3 length is 16 residues. CDR3 sequence reads: CASSQDRWMMNTEAFF. DNA for the CDR3: TGTGCCAGCAGCCAAGATAGGTGGATGATGAACACTGAAGCTTTCTTT.

The V call is TRBV7-9, the J call TRBJ2-5; 7 bases line up with TRBD1. The J call could be wrong; TRBJ2-7 is a better fit for the DNA end. The CDR3 extends over 15 amino acids. Germline values: CDR1 SEHNR, CDR2 FQNEAQ (reference sequence). The CDR3 sequence: CASSRGQALAYEQYF. DNA of the CDR3: TGTGCCAGCAGCCGCGGACAGGCCCTAGCCTACGAGCAGTACTTC.

The chain links TRBV2 to TRBJ1-1, with D unresolved. V was clipped by 4 bases and J by 7 bases, with 10 bases between them. CDR1 SNHLY and CDR2 FYNNEI come from the germline V gene. This CDR3 region has 12 residues. CDR3 loop: CASSGYLVEAFF. In nucleotides, the CDR3 is TGTGCCAGCAGTGGGTACCTCGTTGAAGCTTTCTTT.

V usage is TRBV28 and J usage is TRBJ1-3, with D possibly being TRBD1 (5 bases). This CDR3 region has 15 residues. From germline, CDR1 is MDHEN and CDR2 SYDVKM. Trimming stripped 5 bases from V and 1 base from J, with 12 bases between. CDR3 sequence: CASSRPTESGNTIYF. The CDR3 nucleotides are TGTGCCAGCAGTCGGCCGACAGAATCTGGAAACACCATATATTTT.

V gene TRBV7-9 combines with J gene TRBJ2-7; no definite D call. Trimming cost V 2 bases and J 3 bases, with 8 bases left between them. Germline CDR1 is SEHNR and CDR2 is FQNEAQ (reference sequence). The CDR3 is made up of 13 amino acids. The CDR3 DNA reads TGTGCCAGCAGCTTACAGGACCGCTACGAGCAGTACTTC. It yields the protein CASSLQDRYEQYF.

The chain links TRBV11-1 to TRBJ2-7, with a possible D match to TRBD2 (6 bases). Trimming took off 5 bases at V and 3 bases at J, with 14 bases between the two ends. This CDR3 has 14 residues. CDR1 SGHAT and CDR2 FQDESV come from the germline V gene (reference sequence). The CDR3 spells CASSPGGMVYEQYF. The CDR3 nucleotides are TGTGCCAGCAGCCCCGGGGGAATGGTCTACGAGCAGTACTTC.

The chain joins TRBV6-1 to TRBJ2-2; tentative D call: TRBD1 (5 bases). The CDR3 length is 16 residues. Germline CDR1 MNHNS, CDR2 SASEGT. V gave up 2 bases and J gave up 0 bases, with 10 bases separating them. The CDR3 sequence is CASSEWFRANTGELFF. The CDR3 nucleotides are TGTGCCAGCAGTGAATGGTTCAGGGCGAACACCGGGGAGCTGTTTTTT.